This T cell receptor beta chain is drawn from a study of beta chain features in type 1 diabetes. General study findings and limits: Type 1 diabetes patients showed a moderate but significant shortening of TCRB CDR3s in all four CD4+ subsets. Whether TCRB rearrangement is influenced by HLA type went unresolved here. Type 1 diabetes patients showed fewer insertions and more deletions at VDJ junctions.

Isolated RNA was reverse transcribed in full, so expressed TCRB transcripts were sequenced. The protocol was immunoSEQ multiplex PCR, while the TCRdb copy is restricted to in-frame clones and leaves out a portion. The sample carries 350,000 to 450,000 clones, about 16% recorded once. This clone was counted only a few times. Its antigen is as yet unknown. Germline V gives CDR1 MNHEY, CDR2 SVGAGI. V shed 2 bases and J 2 bases; nucleotides not matched to a gene: 5. This CDR3 comprises 15 residues. The TCR was taken from a woman aged 18-29 years in good health. The sample consisted of naive CD4+ T cells from blood. The V gene is TRBV6-5, the J gene TRBJ2-7; 8 bases fit TRBD1. The chain's CDR3 is CASSYSPTGAYEQYF. As DNA, the CDR3 is TGTGCCAGCAGTTACAGTCCGACAGGGGCCTACGAGCAGTACTTC.